These 15 T cell receptor beta chains were all obtained from the same sample, sequenced in a study of T cell repertoires in cytomegalovirus infection (dated by TCRdb to about 2019). The reads were generated on an Illumina HiSeq 1500. The public reads were quality trimmed at Q25 with fastp and then assembled into clones with MiXCR by TCRdb, keeping productive beta chains. Rows with a matching CDR3 protein are joined into one entry that keeps the most common DNA and genes. Recorded for this sample are approximately 400,000 distinct CDR3 sequences; around 32% of them occurred a single time. The top ten hold 12% to 15% of the sample. Sequencing used PBMCs. Receptor source: a human donor in good health (CMV status not recorded). Some clones in this sample may be carry-over from other donors' samples.

This chain uses TRBV6-2 or TRBV6-3 with TRBJ2-3, with D possibly being TRBD2 (5 bases). Germline V gene sequence: CDR1 MNHEY, CDR2 SVGEGT. The CDR3 totals 16 residues. Trimming took 2 bases from V and 2 from J, leaving 14 bases between them. This chain's CDR3 is CASSYGRGINTDTQYF. The CDR3 nucleotides are TGTGCCAGCAGTTACGGAAGAGGGATAAACACAGATACGCAGTATTTT.

This clonotype was seen a handful of times. This rearrangement joins TRBV28 to TRBJ2-1, with TRBD2 identical over 15 bases. Germline CDR1 is MDHEN and CDR2 is SYDVKM. J lost 0 bases, V lost 6 bases, and 9 bases had no gene match. The CDR3 is made up of 19 amino acids. In DNA form, the CDR3 reads TGTGCCAGCAGCCCAGCCGGACTAGCGGGGGGGTCCTCCTACAATGAGCAGTTCTTC. It specifies CASSPAGLAGGSSYNEQFF. Full variable domain (remainder filled in from reference TRBV28 and TRBJ2-1): DVKVTQSSRYLVKRTGEKVFLECVQDMDHENMFWYRQDPGLGLRLIYFSYDVKMKEKGDIPEGYSVSREKKERFSLILESASTNQTSMYLCASSPAGLAGGSSYNEQFFGPGTRLTVL.

The V and J genes are TRBV7-2 and TRBJ2-1; no firm D call. Germline-derived CDR1 and CDR2 are SGHTA and FQGNSA. The CDR3 is made up of 16 amino acids. The germline V and J ends were trimmed by 1 base and 5 bases, with 15 bases remaining between them. CDR3 residues: CASSLVFNVGDNEQFF. CDR3 coding DNA: TGTGCCAGCAGCTTAGTTTTTAATGTTGGGGACAATGAGCAGTTCTTC.

The chain couples TRBV18 to TRBJ1-6; D unclear. V was cut by 3 bases and J by 9 bases, with 21 bases left in between. The V gene's germline CDR1 is KGHSH and CDR2 LQKENI. This CDR3 comprises 17 residues. CDR3 protein: CASSPDVSMGLFSPLHF. The CDR3 bases are TGTGCCAGCTCACCGGACGTTAGCATGGGTTTATTTTCACCCCTCCACTTT.

This chain links TRBV6-6 with TRBJ1-2; no firm D call. Germline assignment: CDR1 MNHNY and CDR2 SVGAGI (reference sequence). The CDR3 totals 16 residues. Trimming cost V 6 bases and J 7 bases, with 24 bases left between them. The CDR3 loop reads CASRPGREGRALGYTF. Written as DNA, the CDR3 is TGTGCCAGCAGACCTGGCAGAGAGGGTCGAGCTCTTGGCTACACCTTC.

V and J are TRBV5-4 and TRBJ1-4; TRBD1 matches 8 bases. The CDR3 has 17 amino acids. The V gene end was trimmed by 3 bases and the J gene end by 0 bases; junction bases not matched to a gene: 7. Germline V lookup: CDR1 SGHNT, CDR2 YYREEE (reference sequence). CDR3 nucleotides: TGTGCCAGCAGCTCGACGGGACAGGTCCCAACTAATGAAAAACTGTTTTTT. Protein: CASSSTGQVPTNEKLFF.

This clonotype was observed many times. This chain uses TRBV6-4 with TRBJ2-3; TRBD2 agrees at 7 bases. The CDR3 consists of 14 residues. Germline CDR1 MRHNA, CDR2 SNTAGT. V was clipped by 6 bases and J by 0 bases; unmatched bases: 3. CDR3 DNA: TGTGCCAGCAGCCAGCGGGGTAGCACAGATACGCAGTATTTT. It specifies CASSQRGSTDTQYF.

In the case of this clonotype: The junction differs from germline at one of its ends, possibly a read error. The J gene is TRBJ2-2, the V gene TRBV7-2; a weak D match, TRBD2 (6 bases). The CDR3 loop spans 15 amino acids. Germline-derived CDR1 and CDR2 are SGHTA and FQGNSA. The DNA of the CDR3 is TGTGCCAGCAGGATAGTAGGGATTAACACCGGGGGGCTGTTTTTT. Amino acid sequence: CASRIVGINTGGLFF.

To note about this clonotype: This may come from a read error, since a much larger clone is one base off. This chain uses TRBV7-6 with TRBJ2-1; D uncertain. From germline, CDR1 is SGHVS and CDR2 FNYEAQ. The CDR3 totals 15 residues. The CDR3: CASSLAPSSYNEQLF. The CDR3 region has the DNA TGTGCCAGCTCACTGGCCCCGAGCTCCTACAATGAGCAGTTATTC.

The V call is TRBV3-1, the J call TRBJ2-5; no clear D gene. Trimming stripped 1 base from V and 2 bases from J, with 11 bases between. CDR1 is LGHDT and CDR2 is YNNKEL in the germline V gene (reference sequence). This CDR3 contains 15 residues. DNA for the CDR3: TGTGCCAGCAGCCAAGGCCCCCCTATTCAAGAGACCCAGTACTTC. This sequence encodes CASSQGPPIQETQYF.

This clonotype was seen once. The CDR3 ends on some other residue instead of the conserved phenylalanine or tryptophan, so this is likely a read error. The chain carries TRBV12-3 or TRBV12-4 and TRBJ2-3; D ambiguous. CDR3 length: 15 residues. V was pared by 1 base and J by 5 bases, with 13 bases between. For the CDR3, the DNA is TGTGCCAGCAGTTTAGTACGTTCGGGTAGAGATACGCAGTATTTG. Translating it yields CASSLVRSGRDTQYL.

In its sample, this clonotype was seen many times. This sequence joins TRBV2 and TRBJ1-2; D is unresolved. Between the trimmed V and J ends, which lost 4 bases and 6 bases, there was a span of 18 bases. CDR1 and CDR2 (germline): SNHLY, FYNNEI. The CDR3 has 15 residues. DNA of the CDR3: TGTGCCAGCAGTGCTCCCGGGGAGGGAGTCGATGGCTACACCTTC. Residues: CASSAPGEGVDGYTF. Variable domain in full (rest from reference TRBV2 and TRBJ1-2): EPEVTQTPSHQVTQMGQEVILRCVPISNHLYFYWYRQILGQKVEFLVSFYNNEISEKSEIFDDQFSVERPDGSNFTLKIRSTKLEDSAMYFCASSAPGEGVDGYTFGSGTRLTVV.

This clonotype was counted many times. The chain has TRBV7-8 and TRBJ2-5; D tentatively reads TRBD1 or TRBD2 (6 bases each). CDR3 length: 15 amino acids. Germline V gene data show CDR1 as SGHVS and CDR2 as FQNEAQ. Trimming removed 7 bases from V and 1 base from J, with 16 bases in between. CDR3 DNA sequence: TGTGCCAGCACGCCGGGGGCGGGAATCCAAGAGACCCAGTACTTC. It encodes CASTPGAGIQETQYF.

This clonotype was detected only a few times. The chain is built from TRBV5-1 and TRBJ2-5; 9 nucleotides align to TRBD2. Per germline, CDR1 SGHRS and CDR2 YFSETQ. Trimming removed 4 bases from V and 2 bases from J; junction bases left unmatched: 6. The CDR3 has 15 amino acids. CDR3 residues: CASSRSGGLQETQYF. Here the CDR3 DNA reads TGCGCCAGCAGCCGTAGCGGGGGCTTACAAGAGACCCAGTACTTC.

The chain carries TRBV4-2 and TRBJ1-3; the D is unclear. CDR1 is LGHNA and CDR2 is YNFKEQ in the germline V gene. Deletions cut 0 bases from V and 0 bases from J, with 6 bases between. This CDR3 is built from 15 residues. Here the CDR3 reads CASSQDVGSGNTIYF. DNA for the CDR3: TGTGCCAGCAGCCAAGACGTGGGCTCTGGAAACACCATATATTTT.